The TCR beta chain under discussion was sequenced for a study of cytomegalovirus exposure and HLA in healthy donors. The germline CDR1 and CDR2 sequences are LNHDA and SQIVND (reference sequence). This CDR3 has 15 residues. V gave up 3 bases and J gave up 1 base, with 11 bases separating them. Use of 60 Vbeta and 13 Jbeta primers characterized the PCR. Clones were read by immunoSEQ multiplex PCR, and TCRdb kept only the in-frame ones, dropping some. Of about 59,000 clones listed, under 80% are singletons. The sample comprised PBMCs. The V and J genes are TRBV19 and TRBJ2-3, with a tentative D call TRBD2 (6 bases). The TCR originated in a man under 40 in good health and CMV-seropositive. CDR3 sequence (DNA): TGTGCCAGTAGTATGGGGACGGGAGGCACAGATACGCAGTATTTT. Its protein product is CASSMGTGGTDTQYF.